This record concerns one T cell receptor beta chain sequence. This clonotype was seen more than once but under ten times. This receptor's antigen is unknown. Base qualities are not at hand, and no much larger clone is one base apart. This sample's treatment or condition label indicates: live attenuated yellow fever vaccine strain. At each blood-draw timepoint, two biological replicates of bulk PBMCs were obtained. A standard Ficoll-Paque protocol was used to isolate PBMCs from peripheral blood. TriZol was used to extract RNA from bulk PBMCs, from CD4 and CD8 fractions, and from dextramer-positive and dextramer-negative fractions. Cut back by 4 bases and 7 bases, the V and J ends lie 11 bases apart. The germline V gene yields SGHTA for CDR1 and FQGTGA for CDR2. The CDR3 contains 13 residues, cysteine and phenylalanine counted. CDR3 DNA only is kept here, 39 bases in frame from base 1. This sample was taken from a study of T cells after yellow fever vaccination (dated by TCRdb to between 2018 and 2021). With respect to the entire study: Libraries from fractions with low cell numbers were prepared with the SMART-Seq v4 Ultra Low Input RNA kit. To track T-cell clones before and after primary and booster YFV17D yellow fever vaccination, bulk TCR alpha and beta repertoires were sequenced longitudinally. Two healthy male donors, one aged 18 to 30 and one aged 30 to 40 years, made up the cohort. Blood was drawn at multiple timepoints before and after primary and secondary immunization, with bulk PBMC replicates and cell subsets isolated.

Synthesis of TCR cDNA relied on 5'RACE template switching, a step that introduced a universal primer site along with unique molecular identifiers. cDNA synthesis was primed from both the TCR alpha and TCR beta constant segments. Library amplification used two PCR steps, and the second PCR step added sample barcodes and sequencing adapters. Sequencing of libraries was done on Illumina HiSeq 2500 (2x100 bp) or NovaSeq (2x150 bp). The authors' pipeline ran thus. Reads were demultiplexed and collapsed into UMI consensus sequences with MIGEC, and V(D)J alignment was performed with MiXCR. Vaccine-responding clonotypes were defined with edgeR using replicate PBMC samples, requiring FDR below 0.01 and a log2 fold change above 5 up to day 15. Each bulk clonotype was labeled CD4 or CD8 based on which sequenced repertoire, CD4 or CD8, contained the clonotype at higher abundance. TCRdb's own reprocessing of the public reads used fastp at Q25 and MiXCR and kept productive beta chains. CDR3 protein duplicates are merged, each entry listing the most common genes and DNA. TCRdb's processing, not the authors' own work, is the source of the V and J calls. The sample table lists a few hundred thousand distinct CDR3 sequences, less than 20% of them with a count of one. Roughly a sixth of the sample goes to the ten largest clones.

Results the study describes overall, beyond this receptor: After the booster, most clones that had expanded after primary vaccination were detected again (around 97% of CD4 and more than 85% of CD8), suggesting broad maintenance of memory. Compared with the primary T-cell response, the secondary T-cell response was faster but weaker, reaching its peak on day 5 rather than on day 15. A small share of clonotypes was detected in both CD4 and CD8 compartments, with the overlap likely arising from convergent recombination. FACS-sorted repertoires could contain abundant contaminating clonotypes from the bulk population, so computational filtering was required. Because only a couple of donors were included in the study, the extent to which the findings can be generalized is limited.

The clonotype comes from a man aged 18 to 29 who received the YFV17D yellow fever vaccine. The source was PBMCs, collected around 5 days after the first yellow fever vaccination. The chain is assembled from TRBV7-3 and TRBJ2-1; a confident D gene designation cannot be given. The sequenced DNA is TGTGCCAGCAGCTCCGGGCCCAGGAATGAGCAGTTCTTC. This gives the protein CASSSGPRNEQFF. The variable domain in full, with residues beyond the CDR3 obtained from the reference TRBV7-3 and TRBJ2-1 genes, is GAGVSQTPSNKVTEKGKYVELRCDPISGHTALYWYRQSLGQGPEFLIYFQGTGAADDSGLPNDRFFAVRPEGSVSTLKIQRTERGDSAVYLCASSSGPRNEQFFGPGTRLTVL.